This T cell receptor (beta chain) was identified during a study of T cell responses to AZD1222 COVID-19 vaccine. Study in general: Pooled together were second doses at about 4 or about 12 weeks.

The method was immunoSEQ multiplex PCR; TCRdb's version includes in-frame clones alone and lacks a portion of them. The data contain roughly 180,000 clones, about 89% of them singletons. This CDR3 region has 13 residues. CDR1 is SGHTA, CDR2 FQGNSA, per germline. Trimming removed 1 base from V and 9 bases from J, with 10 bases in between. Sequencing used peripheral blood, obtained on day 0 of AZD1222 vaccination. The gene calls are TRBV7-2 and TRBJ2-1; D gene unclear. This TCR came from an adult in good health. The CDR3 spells CASSLGGPSEQFF. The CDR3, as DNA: TGTGCCAGCAGCTTAGGGGGTCCCAGTGAGCAGTTCTTC. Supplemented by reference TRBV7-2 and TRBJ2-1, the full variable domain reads GAGVSQSPSNKVTEKGKDVELRCDPISGHTALYWYRQSLGQGLEFLIYFQGNSAPDKSGLPSDRFSAERTGGSVSTLTIQRTQQEDSAVYLCASSLGGPSEQFFGPGTRLTVL.